This passage covers 32 T cell receptor beta chains from one sample sequenced in a study of cytomegalovirus exposure and HLA in healthy donors. The PCR was carried out with 60 Vbeta primers and 13 Jbeta primers. The table came from immunoSEQ multiplex PCR; TCRdb's copy has only in-frame clones and leaves some out. The sample holds fewer than 150,000 clones; around 80% are singletons and the top ten take 4.5% to 6.5%. The sequencing sample was made of PBMCs. Receptors were obtained from a male donor in good health and CMV-seronegative.

The chain combines TRBV7-6 with TRBJ2-5, with TRBD1 matching over 9 bases. Germline CDR1 reads SGHVS; CDR2 reads FNYEAQ. V shed 5 bases, J shed 4 bases, and the junction held 5 bases outside the gene matches. CDR3 length: 14 residues. CDR3 amino acids: CASSPGGQGETQYF. The CDR3 nucleotides read TGTGCCAGCAGCCCCGGGGGACAGGGAGAGACCCAGTACTTC.

The chain links TRBV28 to TRBJ1-2, with unresolved D. Germline lookup yields CDR1 MDHEN and CDR2 SYDVKM. The CDR3 has 13 amino acids. The germline V and J ends were trimmed by 5 bases and 1 base, with 8 bases remaining between them. The CDR3 protein is CASSLQVNYGYTF. CDR3 sequence (DNA): TGTGCCAGCAGTCTCCAGGTTAACTATGGCTACACCTTC.

The sample holds a few counts of this clone. The rearrangement joins TRBV5-1 to TRBJ2-3, with a tentative D call TRBD2 (6 bases). From germline, CDR1 is SGHRS and CDR2 YFSETQ. The CDR3 is 12 amino acids. V dropped 3 bases and J dropped 6 bases, with 8 bases sitting between them. CDR3 residues: CASSWGVDTQYF. The CDR3, as DNA: TGCGCCAGCAGCTGGGGGGTGGATACGCAGTATTTT. Variable domain in full (rest from reference TRBV5-1 and TRBJ2-3): KAGVTQTPRYLIKTRGQQVTLSCSPISGHRSVSWYQQTPGQGLQFLFEYFSETQRNKGNFPGRFSGRQFSNSRSEMNVSTLELGDSALYLCASSWGVDTQYFGPGTRLTVL.

This sequence joins TRBV18 and TRBJ1-5, with D hard to call. Between the trimmed V and J ends, which lost 2 bases and 7 bases, there was a span of 9 bases. Per germline, CDR1 KGHSH and CDR2 LQKENI. This CDR3 region has 13 residues. CDR3 nucleotide sequence: TGTGCCAGCTCACCAGAGTTTCGGCAGCCCCAGCATTTT. It is translated as CASSPEFRQPQHF.

The sample holds a few counts of this clone. V and J are TRBV5-1 and TRBJ1-2; TRBD1 matches at 11 bases. Germline V gene sequence: CDR1 SGHRS, CDR2 YFSETQ. The CDR3 totals 15 residues. V dropped 2 bases and J dropped 6; count of bases not matched to a gene: 6. CDR3: CASSLFPGQGDGYTF. CDR3 sequence (DNA): TGCGCCAGCAGCTTATTCCCGGGACAGGGGGATGGCTACACCTTC.

This clone was found once. The genes are TRBV5-1 and TRBJ2-5; 8 bases are shared with TRBD2. Germline CDR1 is SGHRS and CDR2 is YFSETQ. With 1 base clipped from V and 1 base from J, the junction kept 3 bases outside the gene matches. The CDR3 sequence is 15 residues long. CDR3 region: CASSLLAGGQETQYF. CDR3 bases: TGCGCCAGCAGCTTGTTGGCGGGGGGCCAAGAGACCCAGTACTTC.

This chain uses TRBV19 with TRBJ2-5, with D unresolved. Germline V CDR1 and CDR2: LNHDA, SQIVND (reference sequence). V shed 4 bases and J shed 5 bases, with 11 bases lying between them. The CDR3 length is 13 residues. The DNA for the CDR3 is TGTGCCAGTAGTAAGAGGAGTTCGGAGACCCAGTACTTC. Its translation: CASSKRSSETQYF. Variable domain in full (rest from reference TRBV19 and TRBJ2-5): DGGITQSPKYLFRKEGQNVTLSCEQNLNHDAMYWYRQDPGQGLRLIYYSQIVNDFQKGDIAEGYSVSREKKESFPLTVTSAQKNPTAFYLCASSKRSSETQYFGPGTRLLVL.

This clone appeared a single time. The V and J genes are TRBV9 and TRBJ2-1, with a possible D match to TRBD2 (7 bases). Trimming shortened V by 3 bases and J by 10 bases, and 26 bases separated the two germline ends. The CDR3 extends over 17 amino acids. The germline CDR1 and CDR2 sequences are SGDLS and YYNGEE. In nucleotides, the CDR3 is TGTGCCAGCAGCGCCCCCTCTGACGGGGGGCCCCAGGGGGAGCAGTTCTTC. This gives the protein CASSAPSDGGPQGEQFF.

The rearrangement uses TRBV10-1 and TRBJ2-3; D call uncertain. Germline values: CDR1 WNHNN, CDR2 SYGVQD (reference sequence). This CDR3 comprises 16 residues. Trimming pared 4 bases from V and 1 base from J, leaving 15 bases between. CDR3 sequence reads: CASSGGYGWGTDTQYF. The CDR3, as DNA: TGCGCCAGCAGTGGAGGCTACGGTTGGGGCACAGATACGCAGTATTTT.

This chain links TRBV10-3 with TRBJ2-7; D might be TRBD2 (7 bases). CDR1 ENHRY and CDR2 SYGVKD come from the germline V gene. CDR3 length: 17 residues. The V gene lost 2 bases and the J gene lost 5 bases, with 22 bases spanning the gap. CDR3 DNA: TGTGCCATCAGTGAGGGGAGAAGGGGGGGGAAAGGAGACGAGCAGTACTTC. It is translated as CAISEGRRGGKGDEQYF.

The V and J genes are TRBV4-3 and TRBJ1-1; TRBD1 is a possible D gene (6 bases). Between the trimmed V and J ends, which lost 1 base and 1 base, there was a span of 10 bases. This CDR3 comprises 15 residues. The germline gives CDR1 LGHNA, CDR2 YSLEER. CDR3 sequence reads: CASSQASQGNTEAFF. The CDR3 DNA is TGCGCCAGCAGCCAAGCCTCACAGGGGAACACTGAAGCTTTCTTT.

J is TRBJ2-7 and V is TRBV30; D remains ambiguous. This CDR3 region has 12 residues. CDR1 GTSNPN and CDR2 SVGIG come from the germline V gene (reference sequence). Trimming shortened V by 4 bases and J by 0 bases, and 7 bases separated the two germline ends. CDR3 in amino acids: CAWTKSSYEQYF. Written as DNA, the CDR3 is TGTGCCTGGACTAAGAGCTCCTACGAGCAGTACTTC.

This chain connects TRBV30 to TRBJ2-1, with 10 bases that match TRBD2. J lost 3 bases, V lost 7 bases, and 3 bases had no gene match. CDR1 is GTSNPN and CDR2 is SVGIG in the germline V gene (reference sequence). CDR3 size: 13 residues. This CDR3 is CAYTSGVYNEQFF. The CDR3 coding sequence is TGTGCCTACACTAGCGGGGTCTACAATGAGCAGTTCTTC.

The chain uses TRBV7-9 and TRBJ1-1; 9 nucleotides line up with TRBD1. With V trimmed by 5 bases and J by 3 bases, 10 bases remained unmatched. The V gene's germline CDR1 is SEHNR and CDR2 FQNEAQ (reference sequence). This CDR3 region has 16 residues. DNA of the CDR3: TGTGCCAGCAGCCCCCGCACAGGGGGCAGGGACACTGAAGCTTTCTTT. Translating gives CASSPRTGGRDTEAFF.

The chain couples TRBV5-4 to TRBJ1-2, with 7 bases matching TRBD1. Germline V gene sequence: CDR1 SGHNT, CDR2 YYREEE (reference sequence). The CDR3 loop spans 14 amino acids. V gave up 3 bases and J gave up 0 bases; unmatched junction bases: 2. DNA for the CDR3: TGTGCCAGCAGCTGGGACAGCACTAACTATGGCTACACCTTC. This encodes CASSWDSTNYGYTF.

J is TRBJ1-2 and V is TRBV6-6, with D possibly matching TRBD1 (6 bases). The V end lost 6 bases, the J end lost 4 bases, and 9 bases lay between the germline ends. The CDR3 is 12 amino acids. Germline CDR1 and CDR2: MNHNY and SVGAGI (reference sequence). In nucleotides, the CDR3 is TGTGCCAGCAGGAGGACAGTCTATGGCTACACCTTC. This codes for CASRRTVYGYTF.

The chain combines TRBV7-3 with TRBJ1-2; a possible D gene is TRBD1 (6 bases). Germline CDR1 is SGHTA and CDR2 is FQGTGA. The CDR3 is 14 residues long. Trimming took off 5 bases at V and 4 bases at J, with 14 bases between the two ends. CDR3 in DNA: TGTGCCAGCAGCCCCACCTCGGACAGCTATGGCTACACCTTC. This codes for CASSPTSDSYGYTF.

The chain links TRBV2 to TRBJ1-2, with D perhaps matching TRBD1 (5 bases). V was pared by 10 bases and J by 3 bases, with 12 bases between. In germline, CDR1 is SNHLY, CDR2 FYNNEI. The CDR3 is 12 residues long. In DNA form, the CDR3 reads TGTGCCACATCCGTCAGGGACTATGGCTACACCTTC. This sequence encodes CATSVRDYGYTF.

The rearrangement uses TRBV6-5 and TRBJ2-7; possibly TRBD1 for D (6 bases). CDR1 is MNHEY, CDR2 SVGAGI, per germline. The CDR3 contains 13 residues. V was cut by 6 bases and J by 3 bases, with 12 bases left in between. In DNA, the CDR3 is TGTGCCAGCAGCTTGACAGGTTTCTACGAGCAGTACTTC. Protein product: CASSLTGFYEQYF.

This chain joins TRBV5-1 and TRBJ2-1, with 9 bases identical to TRBD1. The CDR3 runs 14 residues. CDR1 and CDR2 from the germline V gene are SGHRS and YFSETQ. V lost 4 bases, J lost 6 bases, and 5 bases stayed unmatched. CDR3 sequence (DNA): TGCGCCAGCAGCGTGGGGACAGGGATCAATGAGCAGTTCTTC. Residues: CASSVGTGINEQFF.

V and J are TRBV4-2 and TRBJ1-2; 9 bases agree with TRBD1. V lost 0 bases to trimming and J lost 7 bases; unmatched junction nucleotides: 6. Germline CDR1 is LGHNA and CDR2 is YNFKEQ. The CDR3 length is 15 residues. The CDR3 is CASSQDRGQGGGYTF. In nucleotides, the CDR3 is TGTGCCAGCAGCCAAGATCGGGGACAGGGTGGTGGCTACACCTTC.

The V gene is TRBV7-9, the J gene TRBJ1-5; a possible D gene is TRBD1 (6 bases). Germline-derived CDR1 and CDR2 are SEHNR and FQNEAQ (reference sequence). The CDR3 loop spans 15 amino acids. V lost 3 bases and J lost 2, with 11 bases in between. The CDR3 DNA sequence: TGTGCCAGCAGCTTCGGGGGGCTGGGCAATCAGCCCCAGCATTTT. Encoded protein: CASSFGGLGNQPQHF.

This chain uses TRBV7-3 with TRBJ2-6; D may be TRBD2 (5 bases). V was pared by 6 bases and J by 0 bases, with 12 bases between. The CDR3 spans 16 residues. Germline V gives CDR1 SGHTA, CDR2 FQGTGA. CDR3 sequence reads: CASSPGLFSGANVLTF. CDR3 nucleotide sequence: TGTGCCAGCAGTCCCGGACTTTTCTCTGGGGCCAACGTCCTGACTTTC.

This chain links TRBV4-3 with TRBJ1-2, with TRBD1 matching 8 bases. The V gene end was trimmed by 2 bases and the J gene end by 8 bases; junction bases not matched to a gene: 13. The CDR3 loop spans 16 amino acids. In germline, CDR1 is LGHNA, CDR2 YSLEER. In DNA form, the CDR3 reads TGCGCCAGCAGCCAAAGCCCAGGACAGGGCGTGAGGGGCTACACCTTC. Encoded protein: CASSQSPGQGVRGYTF.

The chain combines TRBV7-7 with TRBJ2-2; a possible D gene is TRBD2 (7 bases). The CDR3 runs to 16 residues. The germline V gene encodes CDR1 SSHAT and CDR2 FNYEAQ (reference sequence). CDR3 DNA: TGTGCTAGCGGATTGTCCGGGGGGCCCTTGGCCGGGGAGCTGTTTTTT. This encodes CASGLSGGPLAGELFF.

V and J are TRBV2 and TRBJ2-7; D is possibly TRBD2 (6 bases). The CDR3 totals 15 residues. Germline V gene sequence: CDR1 SNHLY, CDR2 FYNNEI. Trimming cost V 7 bases and J 0 bases, with 16 bases left between them. The CDR3 sequence: CASTGEDVRSYEQYF. The CDR3 DNA sequence: TGTGCCAGCACGGGGGAGGACGTTCGCTCCTACGAGCAGTACTTC. Drawing the rest from reference TRBV2 and TRBJ2-7, the complete variable domain is EPEVTQTPSHQVTQMGQEVILRCVPISNHLYFYWYRQILGQKVEFLVSFYNNEISEKSEIFDDQFSVERPDGSNFTLKIRSTKLEDSAMYFCASTGEDVRSYEQYFGPGTRLTVT.

Concerning this clone: The same CDR3 also results from other DNA sequences found in this sample. The V gene is TRBV2, the J gene TRBJ2-7, with D perhaps TRBD1 (6 bases). The germline V gene encodes CDR1 SNHLY and CDR2 FYNNEI. Between the trimmed V and J ends, which lost 6 bases and 5 bases, there was a span of 14 bases. The CDR3 totals 13 residues. CDR3 amino acids: CASSPTGLHEQYF. CDR3 DNA sequence: TGTGCCAGCAGCCCCACAGGGCTCCACGAGCAGTACTTC.

CDR3 residues: CASSGTGNRGAFF. CDR3 DNA: TGTGCCAGCAGCGGGACAGGGAATCGAGGAGCTTTCTTT. The V call is TRBV9, the J call TRBJ1-1; TRBD1 matches at 8 bases. The germline gives CDR1 SGDLS, CDR2 YYNGEE. J gave up 10 bases and V 3 bases, and 8 bases lay outside the gene matches. The CDR3 is 13 amino acids.

In this sample, this clone turned up a few times. The sample holds other DNA sequences that translate to the same CDR3. The chain combines TRBV4-3 with TRBJ2-7; D may be TRBD2 (6 bases). The CDR3 sequence is 14 residues long. The V gene lost 0 bases and the J gene lost 4 bases, with 10 bases spanning the gap. Germline loops: CDR1 LGHNA, CDR2 YSLEER. The CDR3 DNA is TGCGCCAGCAGCCAAGACAGACTAGGGTACGAGCAGTACTTC. Protein: CASSQDRLGYEQYF.

This chain uses TRBV15 with TRBJ2-1; 9 bases line up with TRBD2. The ends lost 5 bases at V and 8 bases at J; junction bases unmatched: 13. This CDR3 comprises 16 residues. Germline CDR1 is LNHNV and CDR2 is YYDKDF (reference sequence). CDR3 in DNA: TGTGCCACCAGCTCGAGACCGAGACTAGCGGTGGATGAGCAGTTCTTC. Protein: CATSSRPRLAVDEQFF.

The rearrangement joins TRBV10-3 to TRBJ2-3; D possibly corresponds to TRBD2 (6 bases). Germline values: CDR1 ENHRY, CDR2 SYGVKD. V was clipped by 5 bases and J by 4 bases, with 16 bases between them. The CDR3 loop spans 15 amino acids. CDR3 region: CAISTGGTAADTQYF. The CDR3 nucleotides read TGTGCCATCAGTACCGGGGGTACTGCCGCAGATACGCAGTATTTT.

This sequence joins TRBV5-1 and TRBJ2-5; 8 bases are shared with TRBD1. The CDR3 runs to 17 residues. Germline V gene sequence: CDR1 SGHRS, CDR2 YFSETQ. The ends lost 4 bases at V and 2 bases at J; junction bases unmatched: 13. The chain's CDR3 is CASSLVTDTGGQETQYF. For the CDR3, the DNA is TGCGCCAGCAGCCTAGTAACGGATACAGGGGGTCAAGAGACCCAGTACTTC.